This record covers a single TCR beta chain. This clone showed up just a few times. Its antigen specificity is not known. No base quality information exists; no much larger clone differs at one position. Deep-resolution immunoSEQ TCR-beta sequencing was performed on DNA from uncultured naive and memory CD4+ T cells. In the authors' own workflow: During preprocessing, nonproductive sequences were discarded, as were any CDR3s that did not begin with C, did not end with F or W, or were shorter than 7 amino acids. Cultured and uncultured naive and memory CD4+ repertoires were searched for CDR3s previously identified as spike- and CEF-reactive. Pairwise Levenshtein distance, computed with the stringdist R package after three terminal residues were trimmed from each end, was used as the measure of CDR3 homology. In TCRdb, the immuneACCESS table is reduced to in-frame sequences with V and J assigned. These tables do not hold every clone; where another copy was compared, an unresolved V gene accounts for under half, and the others remain unexplained. The D gene and trimming were derived from the DNA, and the V and J assignments and clone size from that table. The sample contains some 40,000 clones, approximately 85% of them found a single time. The ten biggest clones cover approximately 3.1% of the sample.

The sample belongs to a study of CD4 T cells in relation to SARS-CoV-2 and coronaviruses (dated by TCRdb to the early 2020s). Broadly, across the study: The full convalescent cohort of over 10 patients had a median age of roughly 38 years, ranging from roughly 21 to 72 years. Of the 12 convalescent patients, 8 were male and 4 were female, and two of the subjects were Hispanic. Using patient-derived lymphoblastoid cell lines, the shared crossreactive spike epitopes were mapped to their HLA restriction. At the level of individual TCR clonotypes, the study measured memory CD4+ T cell crossreactivity between SARS-CoV-2 spike protein and common cold coronavirus spike proteins. The Adaptive Biotechnologies TCR-sequencing kit was used to sequence samples from a few pre-COVID donors and the naive versus memory experiments, while other data came from Illumina-based sequencing. A different TCR-beta assay, based on Illumina, was used to sequence expansion assays from other donors in the study. General conclusions and limits of the study: Crossreactivity analysis centred on spike protein, so crossreactivity against other viral proteins was not assessed. Pre-pandemic and post-infection samples were not both contributed by any donor, so tracing of the source of pre-existing responses was limited. Crossreactive clones showed significantly weaker SARS-CoV-2-driven expansion than monoreactive clones, consistent with antigenic imprinting. Naive versus memory sequencing indicated the assay detects memory recall responses rather than primary responses primed during culture. The study was limited by small numbers of patients and tested TCRs. Approximately 69% of donors had memory CD4+ clonotypes that crossrecognized SARS-CoV-2 and at least one common cold coronavirus spike.

Naive and memory CD4+ T cells were separated from cryopreserved PBMCs by first enriching for CD4 and then performing EasySep naive CD4+ T cell enrichment. PBMCs were isolated from leukapheresis product or whole blood by Ficoll-Paque PLUS gradient centrifugation. PBMCs were either cryopreserved at -140 degrees C or used fresh in the expansion assay. The QIAamp Micro DNA Kit was used to extract genomic DNA from the CD4+ T cells. The CDR3, from cysteine to phenylalanine, totals 15 residues. Just the 45-base CDR3 DNA is kept, in frame starting at base 1. Trimming costs V 0 bases and J 4 bases, and their ends lie 10 bases apart. The germline V gene (reference sequence) provides CDR1 SEHNR and CDR2 FQNEAQ.

Sequenced: memory CD4+ T cells from PBMCs. Explained via the paper, the cell subset or site label denotes: memory (non-naive) CD4+ T cells. Recombination connected TRBV7-9 to TRBJ2-1, with an unclear D gene assignment. This sequence was found in an adult with COVID-19. This receptor carries the CDR3 CASSLAGLGYNEQFF. In nucleotides, the sequence is TGTGCCAGCAGCTTAGCGGGTCTAGGATACAATGAGCAGTTCTTC.